This T cell receptor beta chain originates from a study of blood T cell repertoires in COVID-19 (dated by TCRdb to between 2020 and 2021). With respect to the entire study: Samples from collaborators originated in the United States, Italy and Spain and spanned both the acute and convalescent phases of COVID-19. Subjects who had been exposed to COVID-19, were actively infected with it, or had recovered from it provided the deeply sampled blood TCRbeta repertoires that made up the dataset. The samples were drawn from the first 160 participants of the ongoing ImmuneRACE study and from about 1,200 subjects provided by 6 global collaborators. Where HLA class I and class II types were available, the types were taken from metadata supplied by the sample provider, not from assay-based typing. The repertoires were released in a freely available public database intended as a resource for research on the immune response to SARS-CoV-2. The prospective study material was composed of cDNA or gDNA derived from T cells, B-cell-depleted T cells, or PBMCs. Sample metadata almost always included a de-identified subject ID, COVID-19 status, age in years and sex. Points the paper makes about the study in general: Clinical and demographic metadata were provided uncurated, with the amount varying by source and participant.

Whole blood was collected in K2EDTA tubes by collaborating institutions according to the institutions' own protocols. Collaborator samples were shipped for TCRbeta analysis as frozen whole blood, isolated PBMCs, or DNA extracted from either sample type. TCRbeta CDR3 regions were amplified from genomic DNA using the immunoSEQ Assay, a bias-controlled multiplex PCR. The published analysis was carried out like this. Within the assay, amplification of reference gene primers was used to estimate how many nucleated cells each sample contained. To quantify the absolute abundance of each unique TCRbeta CDR3 rearrangement, sequence reads were collapsed and filtered. For each sample, productive Simpson clonality was calculated as the square root of Simpson's diversity index across productive rearrangements. Not all clones reach the TCRdb copy of this immuneACCESS table, which keeps in-frame sequences only. Checked studies attribute under half of the gap to unresolved V genes and leave the rest unexplained. D and trimming were read from the DNA, whereas the V and J calls and clone size are those reported in that table. Recorded for this sample are about 87,000 clones; 75% to 90% of them occurred a single time. Together, the top ten hold 15% to 20% of the sample.

This clone came up once. There is no known antigen for this receptor. No base qualities exist here, and no much larger clone lies one base off it. V was cut back by 5 bases and J by 7 bases, leaving a gap of 11 bases between them. The germline V gene specifies SQVTM as CDR1 and ANQGSEA as CDR2. Measured from the cysteine to the phenylalanine, the CDR3 is 11 residues long. Just CDR3 DNA is preserved here, 33 bases in frame from base 1. The sample taken for sequencing was peripheral blood. The chain uses TRBV29-1 and TRBJ1-2; too little of a D gene remains to name it. The TCR comes from a woman of 80 years or more with active or convalescent COVID-19. The CDR3 region has the sequence CSVSTNGGYTF. Read as DNA, the sequence is TGCAGCGTTTCAACAAATGGTGGCTACACCTTC.